This T cell receptor beta chain was recovered during a study of CXCR3-negative and CXCR3-positive naive CD8 T cells. Regarding the study as a whole: Naive subsets were similarly diverse, while memory CD8+ repertoires were much less diverse. Expression of CXCR3 was partially reduced after cryopreservation, and fresh PBMCs were used in most assays. No difference in surface CD5 was seen between naive subsets, and TCR strength was inferred from TRB CDR3 properties. Naive cells positive for CXCR3 carried more hydrophobic TRB CDR3s than CXCR3-negative ones.

Every subset of CD8+ T cells was sorted in triplicate at approximately 300,000 cells each. The authors prepared UMI-labeled TRB cDNA libraries by 5' RACE. TCRdb re-called the 5' RACE reads and gives one entry per CDR3 protein, without DNA. In total, the table holds approximately 98,000 distinct CDR3 sequences. Comments on this clonotype: Its antigen is still unknown.

This TCR derives from a human donor in good health. Some clones in this sample may be carry-over from other donors' samples. Input material: naive CXCR3+ CD8+ T cells from blood. Subset here: CD45RO-CCR7+CD27+CD95- naive CD8+ T cells expressing CXCR3 (TNR3+).

The CDR3: CASSLADRLAASRTGELFF. J is TRBJ2-2 and V is TRBV11-2. The CDR3 runs to 19 residues. The germline V gene encodes CDR1 SGHAT and CDR2 FQNNGV.